Listed below are T cell receptor beta chains from one sample, sequenced in a study of cytomegalovirus exposure and HLA in healthy donors. Measured with immunoSEQ multiplex PCR; TCRdb has only the in-frame clones, and not every one. There are under 200,000 clones in the sample; approximately 86% occur only once, and roughly 1.8% lies in the top ten. The sample taken for sequencing was PBMCs. The receptor set was obtained from a woman aged 18-30 years in good health and CMV-seronegative. Both conserved end residues are part of each CDR3. D genes are given only for firm matches.

j_call cdr3_length d_call v_call cdr3_nt cdr3_aa
TRBJ1-1 13 - TRBV6-5 TGTGCCAGCAGGCACCGGGAAGGGATTGAAGCTTTCTTT CASRHREGIEAFF
TRBJ2-7 15 TRBD1 TRBV6-5 TGTGCCAGCAGTCCCGCCGGGACAGAACCTTACGAGCAGTACTTC CASSPAGTEPYEQYF
TRBJ2-7 17 - TRBV11-2 TGTGCCAGCAGCCGATACCCCTTGCTCCGCGGGAAATTCGAGCAGTACTTC CASSRYPLLRGKFEQYF
TRBJ1-5 15 - TRBV7-3 TGTGCCAGCAGCTTGAATGGGGGGAGCAATCAGCCCCAGCATTTT CASSLNGGSNQPQHF
TRBJ1-2 14 - TRBV28 TGTGCCAGCAGTTTGAGGATTAGGCACTATGGCTACACCTTC CASSLRIRHYGYTF
TRBJ1-2 14 TRBD1 TRBV5-6 TGTGCCAGCAGCGGATCGACAGGGAACTATGGCTACACCTTC CASSGSTGNYGYTF
TRBJ1-1 15 - TRBV19 TGTGCCAGTAGTATGGGAGGGCGAGGGAACACTGAAGCTTTCTTT CASSMGGRGNTEAFF
TRBJ1-3 13 - TRBV5-1 TGCGCCAGCAGCCTCGGGACAGGAAACACCATATATTTT CASSLGTGNTIYF
TRBJ2-5 14 - TRBV29-1 TGCAGCGGTCGACCGGGTTCGTACCAAGAGACCCAGTACTTC CSGRPGSYQETQYF
TRBJ2-1 15 TRBD2 TRBV5-1 TGCGCCAGCAGCTTGGGACTAGCGGGACCCCAAGGGCAGTTCTTC CASSLGLAGPQGQFF
TRBJ1-2 15 TRBD1 TRBV19 TGTGCCAGTAGCAACGGACAGGGGGCGGCCTATGGCTACACCTTC CASSNGQGAAYGYTF